This T cell receptor beta chain comes out of a study of post-analysis software for immune sequencing data. Study background: Multiple sclerosis in the patients followed relapsing-remitting, secondary progressive and progressive-relapsing courses.

Study outcomes and limitations: Controls showed lower frequencies than patients for five TRBV segments, and TRBV5-6, TRBV5-1 and TRBV20-1 were among these. Same-batch preparations were strongly co-clustered by F measure.

This CDR3 is 16 amino acids long. The germline CDR1 and CDR2 sequences are LGHDT and YNNKEL (reference sequence). The junction had 8 bases not matched to a gene; V was cut back by 4 bases and J by 0 bases. This clonotype was counted between two and nine times. The antigen remains undetermined. Built from TCR beta cDNA, the libraries had unique molecular identifiers in them. Between roughly 0.9 and 11 million T cells gave rise to some 470,000 cDNA molecules. TCRdb re-called the PCR reads with MiXCR, one entry per CDR3 protein. The data show 430,000 or so distinct CDR3 sequences, approximately 38% seen once.

The chain carries TRBV3-1 and TRBJ2-5, with 7 bases lining up with TRBD2. Sequencing input: blood. The TCR was taken from a girl aged 2-15 years with multiple sclerosis. CDR3 in DNA: TGTGCCAGCAGCCTGCCTCTAGCGGCTAACCAAGAGACCCAGTACTTC. This gives the protein CASSLPLAANQETQYF.